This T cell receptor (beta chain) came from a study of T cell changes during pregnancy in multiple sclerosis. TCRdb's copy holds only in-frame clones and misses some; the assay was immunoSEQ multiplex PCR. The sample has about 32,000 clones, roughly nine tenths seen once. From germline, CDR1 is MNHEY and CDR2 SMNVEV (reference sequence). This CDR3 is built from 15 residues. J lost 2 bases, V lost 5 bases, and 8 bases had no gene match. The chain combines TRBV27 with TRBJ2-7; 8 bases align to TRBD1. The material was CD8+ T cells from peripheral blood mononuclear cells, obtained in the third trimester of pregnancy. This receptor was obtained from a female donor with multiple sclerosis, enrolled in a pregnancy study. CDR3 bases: TGTGCCAGCAGTCTGACGGGCAGGGGGCCCTACGAGCAGTACTTC. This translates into CASSLTGRGPYEQYF.